Shown below are 8 T cell receptor beta chains from a single sample sequenced in a study of cytomegalovirus exposure and HLA in healthy donors (dated by TCRdb to about 2017). Library preparation was by the immunoSEQ multiplex PCR assay. For the multiplex PCR, a mixture combining 60 forward primers for TCR Vbeta segments and 13 reverse primers for TCR Jbeta segments was used. The clones in this table, taken by TCRdb from immuneACCESS, are in-frame only. Not every clone is retained; where verified, under half of the shortfall comes from an unresolved V gene, and the cause of the rest is unknown. In all, the sample holds over 200,000 clones, and about 75% of those were seen once. The ten largest clonotypes hold around 1.9% of the sample. Sequencing was carried out using PBMCs. Source of these receptors: a male donor in good health and CMV-seronegative.

The chain links TRBV7-9 to TRBJ2-7; TRBD1 matches 7 bases. Looked up from germline, CDR1 is SEHNR and CDR2 is FQNEAQ (reference sequence). The junction had 10 bases not matched to a gene; V was cut back by 3 bases and J by 5 bases. The CDR3 loop spans 15 amino acids. CDR3 protein: CASSFSGQYFDEQYF. The DNA for the CDR3 is TGTGCCAGCAGCTTCTCGGGACAGTATTTCGACGAGCAGTACTTC.

The V and J genes are TRBV19 and TRBJ1-3; TRBD1 might be the D (6 bases). Germline V gene data show CDR1 as LNHDA and CDR2 as SQIVND (reference sequence). The CDR3 is made up of 18 amino acids. Trimming cost V 6 bases and J 0 bases, with 21 bases left between them. CDR3 in amino acids: CASRGNFRGIGSGNTIYF. Here the CDR3 DNA reads TGTGCCAGTAGGGGGAACTTCAGGGGAATTGGCTCTGGAAACACCATATATTTT.

This rearrangement joins TRBV13 to TRBJ2-3; no firm D call. The CDR3 has 16 residues. The V end lost 1 base, the J end lost 0 bases, and 11 bases lay between the germline ends. CDR1 and CDR2 from the germline V gene are PRHDT and FYEKMQ (reference sequence). The CDR3 protein is CASSLAGSGSTDTQYF. The CDR3 region has the DNA TGTGCCAGCAGCTTAGCGGGTTCTGGGAGCACAGATACGCAGTATTTT.

The chain recombines TRBV27 with TRBJ2-1, with D possibly TRBD2 on 6 matching bases. CDR1 is MNHEY, CDR2 SMNVEV, per germline (reference sequence). Trimming cost V 6 bases and J 9 bases, with 15 bases left between them. The CDR3 is 13 amino acids. The CDR3 nucleotides read TGTGCCAGCAGCGAACGGGAGTTAAGTGAGCAGTTCTTC. Translated: CASSERELSEQFF.

Points on this clone: The sample contains more than one DNA sequence encoding this CDR3. This chain uses TRBV10-3 with TRBJ2-5, with TRBD1 matching 8 bases. The V gene end was trimmed by 5 bases and the J gene end by 2 bases; junction bases not matched to a gene: 7. The CDR3 runs 15 residues. Looked up from germline, CDR1 is ENHRY and CDR2 is SYGVKD. The CDR3 nucleotides are TGTGCCATCAGTACTCCCGACAGGGGACAAGAGACCCAGTACTTC. Protein sequence: CAISTPDRGQETQYF.

This clone occurred a few times. The J gene is TRBJ2-3, the V gene TRBV4-1; D is possibly TRBD2 (6 bases). V was cut by 0 bases and J by 3 bases, with 16 bases left in between. The germline V gene encodes CDR1 MGHRA and CDR2 YSYEKL. The CDR3 extends over 17 amino acids. CDR3 residues: CASSQDSQRVKTDTQYF. CDR3 bases: TGCGCCAGCAGCCAAGATAGCCAGCGGGTAAAGACAGATACGCAGTATTTT.

The chain combines TRBV18 with TRBJ2-7; unclear D gene. Germline V gives CDR1 KGHSH, CDR2 LQKENI. This CDR3 is 13 amino acids long. With 3 bases removed from V and 0 bases from J, the gap between germline ends came to 6 bases. The CDR3 here is CASSPSGSYEQYF. DNA for the CDR3: TGTGCCAGCTCACCTTCAGGCTCCTACGAGCAGTACTTC.

The chain recombines TRBV27 with TRBJ1-2, with unresolved D. CDR3 length equals 13 residues. Germline V CDR1 and CDR2: MNHEY, SMNVEV (reference sequence). Trimming took off 6 bases at V and 2 bases at J, with 10 bases between the two ends. CDR3 sequence reads: CASRRPGNYGYTF. The CDR3 DNA reads as TGTGCCAGCAGACGCCCAGGCAACTATGGCTACACCTTC.